Listed below are T cell receptor beta chains from one sample, sequenced in a study of cytomegalovirus exposure and HLA in healthy donors. The data were produced by immunoSEQ multiplex PCR, yet TCRdb's version contains in-frame clones alone and is incomplete. This sample yields about 160,000 clones, of which over 60% are seen a single time; 0.98% belongs to the top ten. The sequenced sample consisted of PBMCs. The origin of the receptors is a woman in her forties or fifties in good health and CMV-seropositive. The CDR3 runs from the conserved cysteine through the conserved F or W. D genes are given only for firm matches. Size is omitted from some rows. Given values are once, few, many or a class for expanded clones.

V	J	size	D	DNA	CDR3
TRBV12-5	TRBJ1-1	once	.	TGTGCTAGTGGTTCGTTTGGGGGGGCGCCTAACACTGAAGCTTTCTTT	CASGSFGGAPNTEAFF
TRBV10-2	TRBJ1-1	.	TRBD1	TGCGCCAGCAGCGAGACAGGGGTGAACACTGAAGCTTTCTTT	CASSETGVNTEAFF
TRBV5-1	TRBJ2-4	.	.	TGCGCCAGCAACCTTGGCTCCGGGAACATTCAGTACTTC	CASNLGSGNIQYF
TRBV14	TRBJ2-3	.	TRBD2	TGTGCCAGCAGCCATAATAGCGGGAGACCCACAGATACGCAGTATTTT	CASSHNSGRPTDTQYF
TRBV2	TRBJ1-2	.	TRBD1	TGTGCCAGCAACCGAGACAGGGGGCAAGGGGGCCCTAACTATGGCTACACCTTC	CASNRDRGQGGPNYGYTF
TRBV2	TRBJ2-7	.	.	TGTGCCAGCAGGGCGGACAGTTCCTACGAGCAGTACTTC	CASRADSSYEQYF
TRBV5-4	TRBJ1-2	once	TRBD1	TGTGCCAGCAGCCTAACAGGGGGGGGTGGCTACACCTTC	CASSLTGGGGYTF
TRBV6-5	TRBJ2-7	.	.	TGTGCCAGCAGTCCTGACAGCTCCTACGAGCAGTACTTC	CASSPDSSYEQYF
TRBV28	TRBJ1-1	.	.	TGTGCCAGCATTTCCATGGGGGGGCGCACTGAAGCTTTCTTT	CASISMGGRTEAFF
TRBV15	TRBJ2-1	few	.	TGTGCCACCAGCCCTGACACCTACAATGAGCAGTTCTTC	CATSPDTYNEQFF
TRBV7-9	TRBJ2-7	.	.	TGTTCCAGCAGCAAGCAGGGTTACGAGCAGTACTTC	CSSSKQGYEQYF
TRBV7-2	TRBJ1-6	.	.	TGTGCCAGCAGCTTAGCAAACAGGGTGGCTTCACCCCTCCACTTT	CASSLANRVASPLHF
TRBV9	TRBJ1-1	.	TRBD1	TGTGCCAGCAGCTTGGACAGGGTCGGGACTGAAGCTTTCTTT	CASSLDRVGTEAFF
TRBV11-2	TRBJ1-1	once	.	TGTGCCAGCAGCTACCCTTCAATACAGGGTCCGAACACTGAAGCTTTCTTT	CASSYPSIQGPNTEAFF
TRBV6-5	TRBJ2-7	.	TRBD2	TGTGCCAGCAGTTACGGGACTAACTACGAGCAGTACTTC	CASSYGTNYEQYF
TRBV19	TRBJ2-7	few	.	TGTGCCAGTAGTATAACGCCAGGGGCCCACGAGCAGTACTTC	CASSITPGAHEQYF
TRBV5-1	TRBJ2-2	.	.	TGCGCCAGCAGCGGGACTGATCCCAACACCGGGGAGCTGTTTTTT	CASSGTDPNTGELFF
TRBV9	TRBJ1-5	.	.	TGTGCCAGCAGCCCCACCAGGGTTGGACAGCCCCAGCATTTT	CASSPTRVGQPQHF
TRBV28	TRBJ2-2	once	.	TGTGCCAGCAGCCACGTGACAGTTCCGAACACCGGGGAGCTGTTTTTT	CASSHVTVPNTGELFF
TRBV4-1	TRBJ2-3	.	TRBD2	TGCGCCAGCAGCCGCGAGCGGGGTCGCACAGATACGCAGTATTTT	CASSRERGRTDTQYF
TRBV9	TRBJ2-4	.	.	TGTGCCAGCAGCGCCTCCGGGTACAGGGCCCATCAAAACATTCAGTACTTC	CASSASGYRAHQNIQYF
TRBV10-1	TRBJ2-7	.	.	TGCGCCAGCAGCCAAAAATACCGGGACCTTCAGGGGTGCGAGCAGTACTTC	CASSQKYRDLQGCEQYF
TRBV7-9	TRBJ2-7	.	.	TGTGCCAGCAGCTTAAACAGGGACTCCTACGAGCAGTACTTC	CASSLNRDSYEQYF